This passage covers 7 T cell receptor beta chains from one sample sequenced in a study of T cells in localized non-small cell lung cancer. Sequencing used immunoSEQ multiplex PCR; TCRdb keeps in-frame clones, though not all of them. The sample gives some 82,000 clones, 60% to 85% of which show up once; 15% to 20% is in the top ten. The sequencing used PBMCs, collected before any cancer treatment. The receptors come from a man between 40 and 70 years old with stage II squamous cell lung carcinoma.

CDR3 coding DNA: TGTGCCAGCAGTCAGCGGACAGGGGGCTCCTACGAGCAGTACTTC. It yields the protein CASSQRTGGSYEQYF. The V gene is TRBV7-8, the J gene TRBJ2-7; TRBD1 matches at 10 bases. The V gene end was trimmed by 6 bases and the J gene end by 0 bases; junction bases not matched to a gene: 5. This CDR3 is built from 15 residues. CDR1 and CDR2 from the germline V gene are SGHVS and FQNEAQ.

This clone turned up a few times. The chain is built from TRBV11-2 and TRBJ1-3; 9 bases fit TRBD1. The ends lost 3 bases at V and 0 bases at J; junction bases unmatched: 6. The germline CDR1 and CDR2 sequences are SGHAT and FQNNGV. This CDR3 comprises 17 residues. Here the CDR3 reads CASSLAPTGGSGNTIYF. In DNA form, the CDR3 reads TGTGCCAGCAGCTTGGCCCCGACAGGGGGCTCTGGAAACACCATATATTTT.

The chain carries TRBV5-6 and TRBJ2-2; 9 nucleotides agree with TRBD2. The CDR3 has 14 amino acids. V lost 3 bases, J lost 8 bases, and 5 bases stayed unmatched. Germline CDR1 SGHDT, CDR2 YYEEEE. The CDR3 here is CASSSLSGRGELFF. The CDR3 DNA reads TGTGCCAGCAGCTCATTGAGCGGGAGGGGGGAGCTGTTTTTT.

This chain uses TRBV29-1 with TRBJ2-7; no reliable D call. Trimming removed 1 base from V and 3 bases from J, with 13 bases in between. The length of the CDR3 is 14 residues. The germline V gene has CDR1 SQVTM and CDR2 ANQGSEA. Here the CDR3 reads CSVEGSATNYEQYF. CDR3 sequence (DNA): TGCAGCGTTGAAGGGTCCGCAACGAACTACGAGCAGTACTTC.

V and J are TRBV5-1 and TRBJ2-7; D is perhaps TRBD1 (5 bases). This CDR3 has 14 amino acids. CDR1 and CDR2 (germline): SGHRS, YFSETQ. V was clipped by 5 bases and J by 0 bases, with 12 bases between them. The CDR3 DNA follows: TGCGCCAGCAGAGGGGAATTGAGCTCCTACGAGCAGTACTTC. Translation gives CASRGELSSYEQYF. The full variable domain, with the rest looked up from reference TRBV5-1 and TRBJ2-7, is KAGVTQTPRYLIKTRGQQVTLSCSPISGHRSVSWYQQTPGQGLQFLFEYFSETQRNKGNFPGRFSGRQFSNSRSEMNVSTLELGDSALYLCASRGELSSYEQYFGPGTRLTVT.

The CDR3 region has the DNA TGTGCCTGGAGTAGGCAATCCCTCTCCTACGAGCAGTACTTC. This codes for CAWSRQSLSYEQYF. This rearrangement joins TRBV30 to TRBJ2-7; no clear D. Germline V CDR1 and CDR2: GTSNPN, SVGIG (reference sequence). The CDR3 is 14 amino acids. V gave up 2 bases and J gave up 0 bases, with 11 bases separating them.

This clone was seen just once. The rearrangement links TRBV18 to TRBJ2-5; D is uncertain. The CDR3 has 12 amino acids. CDR1 is KGHSH and CDR2 is LQKENI in the germline V gene. V shed 5 bases and J shed 0 bases, with 4 bases lying between them. In nucleotides, the CDR3 is TGTGCCAGCTCAGTTTACCAAGAGACCCAGTACTTC. It codes for CASSVYQETQYF.